This T cell receptor (beta chain) was observed in a study of T cell responses to AZD1222 COVID-19 vaccine (dated by TCRdb to 2020 to 2023). Describing the broader study: TCR sequencing covered approximately 230 trial participants: about 210 given two doses of AZD1222 and about 26 given two doses of MenACWY control vaccine. Trial participants were enrolled into age subgroups of 18-55, 56-69 and 70-plus years, which contained 148, 28 and 57 TCR-sequenced participants, respectively. Findings and caveats that apply to the study as a whole: Because no samples from the day 14 peak response were available, repertoires could be characterized only after the peak T cell response. Most participants were white British and females outnumbered males, and the authors suggested that clonal diversity may have been underestimated. After two AZD1222 doses, spike-specific TCR breadth and depth were significantly higher than at day 0 and than in MenACWY recipients. Conclusions about previously exposed vaccinees are limited because only a handful of AZD1222 recipients were SARS-CoV-2 seropositive at baseline. The whole spike protein was spanned by vaccine-associated CD4 TCRs, and dominant responses were seen in regions 160-218 and 743-854. Reportedly, close to half of the unique spike-specific TCRs recognized epitopes lying outside the regions that are mutated in the B.1.351 and B.1.1.7 variants. The 56-69-year group was small, and its depth increase did not reach significance, likely because of low power.

Sample time point, as interpreted from the label and publication: about 28 days (+/-7) after the second vaccine dose. Read against the paper, the sample's treatment or condition label means: meningococcal conjugate vaccine given as trial control. Vaccinee samples were obtained from the UK trials COV001 and COV002, which included a single-blind randomized controlled phase 2/3 trial of AZD1222 (ChAdOx1 nCoV-19) in healthy adults. Trial participant PBMC samples were collected at day 0 and day 28 after the second dose for TCRbeta chain sequencing. CDR1 KGHSH and CDR2 LQKENI are derived from the germline V gene. V is shortened by 2 bases, J by 5 bases, and the region joining them spans 10 bases. Spanning cysteine to phenylalanine, the CDR3 consists of 13 amino acids. Solely the CDR3 DNA is kept, with 39 bases framed from the first base. The CDR3 regions of human TCRbeta chains were analyzed by immunosequencing. In the original analysis: TCRs in the repertoires were matched against a reference library of SARS-CoV-2-specific TCRs that had been generated with the MIRA antigen-specificity platform. Breadth meant the fraction of unique TCRs that were SARS-CoV-2-associated, whereas depth meant the fraction of total T cells that were SARS-CoV-2-associated. Using the MIRA data, every spike-specific TCR was mapped to the spike region that the TCR reacted to and assigned to either a CD4 or a CD8 class. Log10-transformed breadth and depth values were compared by one-way ANOVA with Sidak's multiple comparisons tests. The immuneACCESS repertoire file appears here via TCRdb, limited to in-frame rearrangements. These files lack a portion of the clones; in checked studies, under half of the deficit traces to unresolved V genes, and the cause of the others is not known. The V and J calls and the clone size are those of that table, but D and trimming were determined from the DNA. The sample profile shows fewer than 75,000 clones; about 93% of them were found once. The ten largest clones represent approximately 6% of the sample.

For this clone: This clone's antigen is unknown. It has no much larger one-base neighbor in the sample; base qualities were not kept.

Specimen: peripheral blood, collected 28 days after the second dose of the MenACWY control vaccine. The V and J segments used are TRBV18 and TRBJ2-7; too little of a D gene remains to name it. This clonotype originated in an adult who received the MenACWY meningococcal vaccine as a control. The CDR3: CASSPGQLHEQYF. The base sequence is TGTGCCAGCTCACCAGGGCAGTTGCACGAGCAGTACTTC.